This T cell receptor beta chain was retrieved from a study of CD8+ T cells in alopecia areata. Study-level points and caveats: Significant decreases in scalp clonality and expanded CD8+ clones followed tofacitinib treatment. Relative to mice, TCR sharing across patients was less clear, a difference possibly HLA-related. For lesional scalp, especially alopecia totalis/universalis, clonality was higher than in normal scalp.

As for treatment: oral pan-JAK inhibitor, 5-10 mg twice daily. From alopecia areata patients, lesional scalp punch biopsies and peripheral blood were collected. A word on this clone: The antigen remains unidentified.

Trimming shortened V by 3 bases and J by 0 bases, and 8 bases separated the two germline ends. The CDR3 spans 14 residues. Looked up from germline, CDR1 is KGHSH and CDR2 is LQKENI. Reverse transcription of extracted RNA yielded cDNA, which provided the sequencing template. Method: immunoSEQ multiplex PCR; TCRdb's copy keeps in-frame clones and lacks some. The sample contains about 270,000 clones, about 62% of which appear only once. The rearrangement uses TRBV18 and TRBJ2-5; D is perhaps TRBD1 (5 bases). The sequence was obtained from a human donor with alopecia areata. The sample consisted of CD4+ T cells sorted from blood, taken at roughly week 53, from a patient treated with tofacitinib. CDR3 in DNA: TGTGCCAGCTCACCGGGGCTTAACCAAGAGACCCAGTACTTC. It is translated as CASSPGLNQETQYF.